This T cell receptor (beta chain) was recorded in a study of cytomegalovirus exposure and HLA in healthy donors. A word on this clone: Its target is unknown.

Study-wide results and caveats: By a later analysis, the bulk of CMV-associated TCR beta chains appeared HLA-restricted. There were several of the most significant clusters that appeared linked to common viral pathogens in a later analysis. Immune exposure was documented only through CMV serostatus. TCR beta sequences reportedly predicted the HLA-A and HLA-B alleles of most subjects accurately.

Use of 60 Vbeta and 13 Jbeta primers characterized the PCR. Generated by immunoSEQ multiplex PCR, the TCRdb table keeps only in-frame clones and is missing some. The sample shows roughly 92,000 clones, around 80% of them seen only once. Trimming cost V 10 bases and J 6 bases, with 23 bases left between them. This CDR3 is 15 amino acids long. Per germline, CDR1 LNHDA and CDR2 SQIVND (reference sequence). Sample: PBMCs. The TCR sequence derives from a woman between 50 and 59 years old in good health and CMV-seropositive. J is TRBJ2-3 and V is TRBV19, with no clear D. CDR3: CATRLGHTGADTQYF. The CDR3 DNA is TGTGCCACCCGGCTTGGGCACACCGGCGCGGATACGCAGTATTTT. Supplemented by reference TRBV19 and TRBJ2-3, the full variable domain reads DGGITQSPKYLFRKEGQNVTLSCEQNLNHDAMYWYRQDPGQGLRLIYYSQIVNDFQKGDIAEGYSVSREKKESFPLTVTSAQKNPTAFYLCATRLGHTGADTQYFGPGTRLTVL.